The 30 T cell receptor beta chains presented below share a single source sample, sequenced in a study of blood T cells in healthy people across ages. Together with a sample-barcoded 5' primer, a J-beta primer mix was included in a second PCR lasting roughly 6 to 12 cycles. TCRdb reprocessed the 5' RACE reads via MiXCR and lists one record per CDR3 protein. The profile shows 2 million or so distinct CDR3 sequences, about 50% of them singletons. Sequencing was done on a sample of blood. Every receptor here comes from a woman between 35 and 50 years old in good health.

This clonotype was observed a handful of times. The V and J genes are TRBV4-2 and TRBJ2-4; D unclear. The CDR3 covers 13 residues. From germline, CDR1 is LGHNA and CDR2 YNFKEQ. Trimming shortened V by 0 bases and J by 8 bases, and 8 bases separated the two germline ends. The CDR3 bases are TGTGCCAGCAGCCAAGATCCTGGGTACATTCAGTACTTC. Protein sequence: CASSQDPGYIQYF.

The chain carries TRBV12-3 or TRBV12-4 and TRBJ2-7, with a possible D match to TRBD2 (5 bases). The J call may be in error: the DNA end matches TRBJ2-5 better. CDR3 length equals 14 residues. CDR3 bases: TGTGCCAGCAGTACGGGGAAGGGTGGAGAGACCCAGTACTTC. Amino acid sequence: CASSTGKGGETQYF.

The J gene is TRBJ2-5, the V gene TRBV7-2; either TRBD1 or TRBD2 may supply D (6 bases each). Trimming cost V 0 bases and J 4 bases, with 12 bases left between them. This CDR3 is 15 amino acids long. CDR1 and CDR2 (germline): SGHTA, FQGNSA. The CDR3 region has the DNA TGTGCCAGCAGCTTAGCGTTCCGGGGGCGAGAGACCCAGTACTTC. Its translation: CASSLAFRGRETQYF.

Only a few counts were recorded for this clonotype. The chain recombines TRBV4-3 with TRBJ1-5; D is perhaps TRBD1 (5 bases). V gave up 1 base and J gave up 6 bases, with 13 bases separating them. The CDR3 runs 15 residues. Germline V gene lookup returns CDR1 LGHNA and CDR2 YSLEER. As DNA, the CDR3 is TGCGCCAGCAGCCAAGTTTTGGCAGGGAGTCAGCCCCAGCATTTT. Protein product: CASSQVLAGSQPQHF.

The chain couples TRBV7-9 to TRBJ1-1; a possible D gene is TRBD1 (6 bases). The CDR3 is 17 residues long. V lost 5 bases, J lost 0 bases, and 19 bases lay in between. CDR1 and CDR2 from the germline V gene are SEHNR and FQNEAQ (reference sequence). CDR3 residues: CASSPLRTETMNTEAFF. The CDR3 nucleotides are TGTGCCAGCAGCCCTTTGAGGACAGAGACTATGAACACTGAAGCTTTCTTT.

This rearrangement joins TRBV5-5 to TRBJ2-6; TRBD1 is a possible D gene (5 bases). Germline CDR1 SGHKS, CDR2 YYEKEE (reference sequence). V lost 1 base and J lost 2, with 10 bases in between. The CDR3 runs to 16 residues. CDR3 region: CASSLNQGAGANVLTF. CDR3 DNA sequence: TGTGCCAGCAGCTTGAATCAGGGTGCTGGGGCCAACGTCCTGACTTTC.

The chain has TRBV7-2 and TRBJ2-7; TRBD2 aligns across 10 bases. This CDR3 has 16 amino acids. Germline CDR1 SGHTA, CDR2 FQGNSA. The trim removed 5 bases at V and 0 bases at J, leaving 7 bases unmatched. Here the CDR3 reads CASSTASGGFSYEQYF. Here the CDR3 DNA reads TGTGCCAGCAGCACTGCTAGCGGGGGTTTCTCCTACGAGCAGTACTTC.

This chain joins TRBV4-3 and TRBJ2-4, with D possibly matching TRBD2 (6 bases). Looked up from germline, CDR1 is LGHNA and CDR2 is YSLEER. CDR3 size: 15 residues. Between the trimmed V and J ends, which lost 4 bases and 7 bases, there was a span of 17 bases. CDR3: CASSRMITGENIQYF. Written as DNA, the CDR3 is TGCGCCAGCAGCCGGATGATCACGGGAGAGAACATTCAGTACTTC.

This clonotype was seen more than once but under ten times. The rearrangement uses TRBV20-1 and TRBJ1-5; no firm D call. The ends were cut back, 7 bases at V and 5 bases at J, with 15 bases in the middle. This CDR3 comprises 13 residues. Germline V CDR1 and CDR2: DFQATT, SNEGSKA (reference sequence). CDR3 coding DNA: TGCAGTGGTGGGAAAGAAGGGTATCAGCCCCAGCATTTT. Amino acids: CSGGKEGYQPQHF.

CDR3 sequence reads: CASSLALLAGGPRTDTQYF. The CDR3 nucleotides read TGTGCCAGCAGCTTAGCTCTACTAGCGGGGGGGCCGCGGACAGATACGCAGTATTTT. The chain recombines TRBV7-2 with TRBJ2-3; 13 bases line up with TRBD2. The CDR3 runs to 19 residues. Germline V gene sequence: CDR1 SGHTA, CDR2 FQGNSA. The V segment lost 0 bases and the J segment 3 bases; nucleotides outside the gene matches: 9.

This sequence joins TRBV5-1 and TRBJ2-1; D unclear. Between the trimmed V and J ends, which lost 2 bases and 10 bases, there was a span of 7 bases. CDR1 is SGHRS and CDR2 is YFSETQ in the germline V gene. There are 11 residues in the CDR3. Written as DNA, the CDR3 is TGCGCCAGCAGCTTTGGATGGGAGCAGTTCTTC. Translating gives CASSFGWEQFF. Using reference TRBV5-1 and TRBJ2-1 for the parts outside the CDR3, the full variable domain is KAGVTQTPRYLIKTRGQQVTLSCSPISGHRSVSWYQQTPGQGLQFLFEYFSETQRNKGNFPGRFSGRQFSNSRSEMNVSTLELGDSALYLCASSFGWEQFFGPGTRLTVL.

The chain uses TRBV27 and TRBJ2-7; D might be TRBD1 (6 bases). In germline, CDR1 is MNHEY, CDR2 SMNVEV (reference sequence). The V end lost 5 bases, the J end lost 2 bases, and 13 bases lay between the germline ends. The length of the CDR3 is 14 residues. CDR3 residues: CASSPIGQTYEQYF. CDR3 coding DNA: TGTGCCAGCAGTCCCATAGGACAGACCTACGAGCAGTACTTC.

This chain connects TRBV28 to TRBJ2-5, with TRBD1 as a possible D gene (8 bases). Germline values: CDR1 MDHEN, CDR2 SYDVKM. The CDR3 extends over 14 amino acids. Between the trimmed V and J ends, which lost 6 bases and 11 bases, there was a span of 22 bases. The DNA of the CDR3 is TGTGCCAGCAGCTCTTACAGGGGGGGACGAGAGCAGTACTTC. Translated, it gives CASSSYRGGREQYF.

There are a few counts of this clonotype. This chain connects TRBV20-1 to TRBJ2-1; TRBD1 matches 9 bases. After removal of 1 base from V and 3 bases from J, the junction contained 13 bases not matched to a gene. Germline CDR1 reads DFQATT; CDR2 reads SNEGSKA (reference sequence). This CDR3 is 18 amino acids long. CDR3 in amino acids: CSARVSLVGTGNYNEQFF. In nucleotides, the CDR3 is TGCAGTGCTAGAGTTTCTTTGGTCGGGACAGGGAACTACAATGAGCAGTTCTTC.

The J gene is TRBJ2-1, the V gene TRBV7-9; 15 bases map to TRBD2. V shed 5 bases, J shed 15 bases, and the junction held 11 bases outside the gene matches. The CDR3 runs 15 residues. The V gene's germline CDR1 is SEHNR and CDR2 FQNEAQ (reference sequence). CDR3 nucleotides: TGTGCCAGCAGCCCGGGACTAGCGGGGGGAGAGTATCGGTTCTTC. Protein product: CASSPGLAGGEYRFF.

Only a few counts were recorded for this clonotype. This chain connects TRBV9 to TRBJ1-5, with D maybe TRBD1 (6 bases). The CDR3 is made up of 14 amino acids. CDR1 SGDLS and CDR2 YYNGEE come from the germline V gene. The ends were cut back, 2 bases at V and 10 bases at J, with 16 bases in the middle. This CDR3 is CASSVEPGAPPQHF. CDR3 bases: TGTGCCAGCAGCGTCGAACCGGGGGCGCCTCCCCAGCATTTT.

This clonotype appeared a single time. The chain carries TRBV20-1 and TRBJ1-2; possible D gene TRBD1, 5 bases. The germline V and J ends were trimmed by 6 bases and 4 bases, with 18 bases remaining between them. The CDR3 runs to 14 residues. Germline V gene data show CDR1 as DFQATT and CDR2 as SNEGSKA (reference sequence). The CDR3 sequence: CSARLEEGAYGYTF. The DNA for the CDR3 is TGCAGTGCCAGGCTCGAGGAAGGGGCCTATGGCTACACCTTC.

This clonotype was seen just once. DNA of the CDR3: TGTGCCAGCAGGTGGGGCAGCGGGGGGGTGAGTGAGCAGTACTTC. This codes for CASRWGSGGVSEQYF. The chain carries TRBV7-2 and TRBJ2-4; 10 nucleotides align to TRBD2. The ends lost 6 bases at V and 13 bases at J; junction bases unmatched: 15. The CDR3 is 15 residues long. Per the germline V gene, CDR1 is SGHTA and CDR2 is FQGNSA.

The V call is TRBV4-3, the J call TRBJ1-6; D is unclear. Trimming left V 4 bases short and J 11 bases short, with 21 bases between. Germline-derived CDR1 and CDR2 are LGHNA and YSLEER. The CDR3 spans 16 residues. The chain's CDR3 is CASSLTRASEGTPLHF. CDR3 nucleotides: TGCGCCAGCAGCCTCACACGGGCCTCGGAGGGCACACCCCTCCACTTT.

This chain links TRBV6-1 with TRBJ2-5, with D possibly matching TRBD1 (5 bases). Germline V gene sequence: CDR1 MNHNS, CDR2 SASEGT. Trimming shortened V by 0 bases and J by 7 bases, and 15 bases separated the two germline ends. CDR3 length: 15 residues. CDR3 DNA sequence: TGTGCCAGCAGTGAAGCGCTGGGGCCAGTGGGGACCCAGTACTTC. Its translation is CASSEALGPVGTQYF.

The chain couples TRBV5-1 to TRBJ2-1, with TRBD1 matching over 8 bases. The V and J ends lost 2 bases and 1 base, in that order; junction bases with no gene match: 5. Germline V gene data show CDR1 as SGHRS and CDR2 as YFSETQ. CDR3 length: 16 amino acids. The CDR3 DNA is TGCGCCAGCAGCTTCGATGGACAGGGTTCCTACAATGAGCAGTTCTTC. Encoded protein: CASSFDGQGSYNEQFF.

V and J are TRBV11-3 and TRBJ2-7; 8 bases map to TRBD1. Germline V CDR1 and CDR2: SGHNT, YENEEA. Trimming at V came to 1 base and at J to 7 bases, leaving 9 bases not matched to a gene. The CDR3 has 15 residues. This CDR3 is CASSLGKTGGYEQYF. The DNA for the CDR3 is TGTGCCAGCAGCTTAGGAAAAACAGGGGGATATGAGCAGTACTTC.

The V and J genes are TRBV27 and TRBJ2-7, with 7 bases that match TRBD1. The CDR3 totals 15 residues. The germline CDR1 and CDR2 sequences are MNHEY and SMNVEV (reference sequence). V shed 3 bases, J shed 7 bases, and the junction held 12 bases outside the gene matches. CDR3 amino acids: CASSFGDRATGEQYF. In nucleotides, the CDR3 is TGTGCCAGCAGTTTTGGTGACAGGGCCACGGGGGAGCAGTACTTC.

The rearrangement joins TRBV27 to TRBJ2-4; no clear D gene. The germline V and J ends were trimmed by 3 bases and 0 bases, with 18 bases remaining between them. The CDR3 has 18 residues. CDR1 and CDR2 (germline): MNHEY, SMNVEV (reference sequence). The chain's CDR3 is CASSLTTGPFLAKNIQYF. The CDR3 DNA reads TGTGCCAGCAGTTTGACGACGGGCCCTTTCCTAGCCAAAAACATTCAGTACTTC.

In this sample, this clonotype turned up a few times. The V call is TRBV7-9, the J call TRBJ1-2; D uncertain. The germline CDR1 and CDR2 sequences are SEHNR and FQNEAQ (reference sequence). The CDR3 contains 12 residues. Trimming shortened V by 3 bases and J by 6 bases, and 8 bases separated the two germline ends. The DNA of the CDR3 is TGTGCCAGCAGCTTGCAGATAGATGGCTACACCTTC. This translates into CASSLQIDGYTF.

This clonotype was seen only once. The V gene is TRBV20-1, the J gene TRBJ1-5, with TRBD1 as a possible D gene (6 bases). Deletions cut 6 bases from V and 1 base from J, with 19 bases between. The germline V gene has CDR1 DFQATT and CDR2 SNEGSKA (reference sequence). This CDR3 has 16 residues. The CDR3 sequence: CSAPEQGSASNQPQHF. CDR3 nucleotides: TGCAGTGCCCCTGAACAGGGCTCGGCCAGCAATCAGCCCCAGCATTTT.

There are a few counts of this clonotype. The chain couples TRBV7-8 to TRBJ2-3; D uncertain. CDR1 SGHVS and CDR2 FQNEAQ come from the germline V gene. Trimming stripped 1 base from V and 4 bases from J, with 15 bases between. The CDR3 is 16 residues long. The CDR3: CASSLDPGPRSDTQYF. In nucleotides, the CDR3 is TGTGCCAGCAGCTTAGATCCGGGTCCCAGATCAGATACGCAGTATTTT.

The rearrangement joins TRBV11-1 to TRBJ2-7; 8 positions agree with TRBD1. This CDR3 contains 15 residues. The ends lost 5 bases at V and 7 bases at J; junction bases unmatched: 13. Germline lookup yields CDR1 SGHAT and CDR2 FQDESV (reference sequence). The CDR3 here is CASSRLQGGGNEQYF. DNA of the CDR3: TGTGCCAGCAGCCGCTTACAGGGGGGCGGGAATGAGCAGTACTTC. Together with reference TRBV11-1 and TRBJ2-7, the CDR3 gives the full variable domain: EAEVAQSPRYKITEKSQAVAFWCDPISGHATLYWYRQILGQGPELLVQFQDESVVDDSQLPKDRFSAERLKGVDSTLKIQPAELGDSAMYLCASSRLQGGGNEQYFGPGTRLTVT.

The chain joins TRBV6-2 or TRBV6-3 to TRBJ1-2; D uncertain. Per germline, CDR1 MNHEY and CDR2 SVGEGT. This CDR3 region has 15 residues. Trimming removed 3 bases at V and 7 bases at J, with 18 bases between. CDR3 bases: TGTGCCAGCAGTTATCCAGGCATCGTAAGGTCTGGCTACACCTTC. This encodes CASSYPGIVRSGYTF.

This clonotype was picked up a small number of times. The chain couples TRBV2 to TRBJ1-4; perhaps TRBD1 as D (6 bases). V lost 4 bases and J 3 bases, leaving 18 bases between the germline ends. The CDR3 covers 17 residues. From germline, CDR1 is SNHLY and CDR2 FYNNEI. The CDR3 DNA sequence: TGTGCCAGCAGTGCGGGGGGGCTAGGAACCTCTAATGAAAAACTGTTTTTT. Protein sequence: CASSAGGLGTSNEKLFF.